This is a list of T cell receptor beta chains from one sample in a study of T-cell reconstitution after alpha-beta-depleted transplantation in children. TCRdb reanalysed the PCR reads using MiXCR and keeps one entry per CDR3 protein. The repertoire holds 280,000 or so distinct CDR3 sequences, roughly 12% seen once, with less than 25% in the top ten. The sample here was peripheral blood, taken 180 days after TCRalphabeta/CD19-depleted stem cell transplant. The receptors stem from a male patient aged 2-15 years who had a stem cell transplant for chronic granulomatous disease, so the T cells may come from the graft donor. CDR3s include the opening cysteine and the closing phenylalanine or tryptophan. The D gene is left open where the match is weak. Not all rows give a size; the values are once, few, many and, for expanded clones, a class.

d_gene: TRBD1
abundance: many
j_gene: TRBJ2-2
len: 15
v_gene: TRBV20-1
CDR3nt: TGCAGTGCTGGTAGACAGGGGATGAACACCGGGGAGCTGTTTTTT
CDR3aa: CSAGRQGMNTGELFF

d_gene: TRBD2
abundance: many
j_gene: TRBJ2-5
len: 17
v_gene: TRBV7-2
CDR3nt: TGTGCCAGCAGCTCCGGACTAGCGGGGAGGTTGGGAGAGACCCAGTACTTC
CDR3aa: CASSSGLAGRLGETQYF

d_gene: -
abundance: -
j_gene: TRBJ2-7
len: 19
v_gene: TRBV12-3/TRBV12-4
CDR3nt: TGTGCCAGCAGCCGTCCCACCGGACAGGGAGGGAGGGCGAAATACGAGCAGTACTTC
CDR3aa: CASSRPTGQGGRAKYEQYF

d_gene: TRBD1
abundance: few
j_gene: TRBJ2-6
len: 18
v_gene: TRBV19
CDR3nt: TGTGCCAGTAGCCAGGGGGACAGGATTTTCTCTGGGGCCAACGTCCTGACTTTC
CDR3aa: CASSQGDRIFSGANVLTF

d_gene: -
abundance: many
j_gene: TRBJ2-7
len: 14
v_gene: TRBV5-1
CDR3nt: TGCGCCAGCAGCTTGGTGGTAGGGGACTACGAGCAGTACTTC
CDR3aa: CASSLVVGDYEQYF

d_gene: -
abundance: many
j_gene: TRBJ1-3
len: 15
v_gene: TRBV12-3/TRBV12-4
CDR3nt: TGTGCCAGCAGTTTTGGGGGGTCGGGTGGAAACACCATATATTTT
CDR3aa: CASSFGGSGGNTIYF

d_gene: -
abundance: many
j_gene: TRBJ1-6
len: 14
v_gene: TRBV9
CDR3nt: TGTGCCATCCTAACGGGGCAGGGGAATTCACCCCTCCACTTT
CDR3aa: CAILTGQGNSPLHF

d_gene: -
abundance: many
j_gene: TRBJ1-2
len: 15
v_gene: TRBV6-1
CDR3nt: TGTGCCAGCAGCCCCGCGGGGGGAAGGGTCTATGGCTACACCTTC
CDR3aa: CASSPAGGRVYGYTF

d_gene: -
abundance: many
j_gene: TRBJ2-1
len: 12
v_gene: TRBV28
CDR3nt: TGTGCCAGCAGTTCCCAGTACAATGAGCAGTTCTTC
CDR3aa: CASSSQYNEQFF

d_gene: TRBD1
abundance: many
j_gene: TRBJ2-6
len: 18
v_gene: TRBV20-1
CDR3nt: TGCAGTGCTAGAGTAGTGAGGACAGGGTCTTATGGGGCCAACGTCCTGACTTTC
CDR3aa: CSARVVRTGSYGANVLTF

d_gene: TRBD2
abundance: many
j_gene: TRBJ2-3
len: 15
v_gene: TRBV20-1
CDR3nt: TGCAGTGCCCCCAGCCTAGCGGGTAGCACAGATACGCAGTATTTT
CDR3aa: CSAPSLAGSTDTQYF

d_gene: TRBD1
abundance: many
j_gene: TRBJ2-6
len: 17
v_gene: TRBV12-3/TRBV12-4
CDR3nt: TGTGCCAGCAGTTCACAGGGGGCCAGCTCTGGGGCCAACGTCCTGACTTTC
CDR3aa: CASSSQGASSGANVLTF

d_gene: TRBD1
abundance: many
j_gene: TRBJ2-5
len: 11
v_gene: TRBV27
CDR3nt: TGTGCCAGCAGTTCTACAGGGGTCCAGTACTTC
CDR3aa: CASSSTGVQYF

d_gene: TRBD2
abundance: many
j_gene: TRBJ2-3
len: 16
v_gene: TRBV4-3
CDR3nt: TGCGCCAGCAGCCAAGGAATCACTAGCGGTACAGATACGCAGTATTTT
CDR3aa: CASSQGITSGTDTQYF

d_gene: -
abundance: many
j_gene: TRBJ2-1
len: 14
v_gene: TRBV20-1
CDR3nt: TGCAGTGCTAGGGTCCTAGGGGCCTACAATGAGCAGTTCTTC
CDR3aa: CSARVLGAYNEQFF

d_gene: -
abundance: many
j_gene: TRBJ2-1
len: 15
v_gene: TRBV12-3/TRBV12-4
CDR3nt: TGTGCCAGCAGTTTTGGACGGGCGTCCTACAATGAGCAGTTCTTC
CDR3aa: CASSFGRASYNEQFF

d_gene: -
abundance: many
j_gene: TRBJ1-1
len: 12
v_gene: TRBV21-1
CDR3nt: TGTGCCAGCAGCAAAGTCGACAGACAAGCTTTCTTT
CDR3aa: CASSKVDRQAFF

d_gene: -
abundance: many
j_gene: TRBJ2-2
len: 16
v_gene: TRBV20-1
CDR3nt: TGCAGTGCTAGAGCCCCGATGGCAGGATCAAGTGGGGAGCTGTTTTTT
CDR3aa: CSARAPMAGSSGELFF

d_gene: -
abundance: many
j_gene: TRBJ2-7
len: 16
v_gene: TRBV3-1
CDR3nt: TGTGCCAGCAGCCAAGTAGGTTTGGGACGGGGATACGAGCAGTACTTC
CDR3aa: CASSQVGLGRGYEQYF

d_gene: TRBD2
abundance: many
j_gene: TRBJ2-7
len: 18
v_gene: TRBV5-1
CDR3nt: TGCGCCAGCAGCTTGAGGTCTAGCGGGCCCTCTTTCTCCTACGAGCAGTACTTC
CDR3aa: CASSLRSSGPSFSYEQYF

d_gene: -
abundance: many
j_gene: TRBJ1-4
len: 13
v_gene: TRBV27
CDR3nt: TGTGCCAGCAGTTTTAGCCAGAGGGAAAAACTGTTTTTT
CDR3aa: CASSFSQREKLFF

d_gene: -
abundance: many
j_gene: TRBJ2-6
len: 16
v_gene: TRBV29-1
CDR3nt: TGCAGCGTAGGAGCGGGACAAAACTCTGGGGCCAACGTCCTGACTTTC
CDR3aa: CSVGAGQNSGANVLTF

d_gene: -
abundance: many
j_gene: TRBJ1-1
len: 13
v_gene: TRBV7-2
CDR3nt: TGTGCCAGCAGCACCGTCCGAGGCACTGAAGCTTTCTTT
CDR3aa: CASSTVRGTEAFF

d_gene: TRBD2
abundance: -
j_gene: TRBJ2-1
len: 17
v_gene: TRBV4-1
CDR3nt: TGCGCCAGCAGCCAAGAAATAGCGGGAGGGCCTCTGAATGAGCAGTTCTTC
CDR3aa: CASSQEIAGGPLNEQFF

d_gene: TRBD1
abundance: many
j_gene: TRBJ1-6
len: 16
v_gene: TRBV5-1
CDR3nt: TGCGCCAGCAGCTGGGGACAGGCAGGTGATAATTCACCCCTCCACTTT
CDR3aa: CASSWGQAGDNSPLHF

d_gene: -
abundance: many
j_gene: TRBJ1-4
len: 16
v_gene: TRBV12-3/TRBV12-4
CDR3nt: TGTGCCAGCAGTTTTTTCGGAATACAAATTAATGAAAAACTGTTTTTT
CDR3aa: CASSFFGIQINEKLFF

d_gene: -
abundance: many
j_gene: TRBJ2-3
len: 17
v_gene: TRBV3-1
CDR3nt: TGTGCCAGCAGCCAAGATACCGGGCGGTGGTCCACAGATACGCAGTATTTT
CDR3aa: CASSQDTGRWSTDTQYF

d_gene: TRBD2
abundance: many
j_gene: TRBJ2-2
len: 14
v_gene: TRBV27
CDR3nt: TGTGCCAGCAGTGGCCGGGGGGGCACCGGGGAGCTGTTTTTT
CDR3aa: CASSGRGGTGELFF

d_gene: TRBD2
abundance: many
j_gene: TRBJ2-1
len: 18
v_gene: TRBV11-2
CDR3nt: TGTGCCAGCAGCTTAGAGAGGACTAGCGGACTTACGTACAATGAGCAGTTCTTC
CDR3aa: CASSLERTSGLTYNEQFF

d_gene: -
abundance: many
j_gene: TRBJ2-3
len: 14
v_gene: TRBV29-1
CDR3nt: TGCAGCGTTGAATTTGTGCCAGGGGATTATACGCAGTATTTT
CDR3aa: CSVEFVPGDYTQYF

d_gene: -
abundance: -
j_gene: TRBJ1-6
len: 14
v_gene: TRBV19
CDR3nt: TGTGCCAGTAGTGTACCGGGACCTAATTCACCCCTCCACTTT
CDR3aa: CASSVPGPNSPLHF

d_gene: TRBD2
abundance: many
j_gene: TRBJ2-3
len: 19
v_gene: TRBV10-3
CDR3nt: TGTGCCATCAGTGAAACACCGGGACTAGCGGGAGCGAACACAGATACGCAGTATTTT
CDR3aa: CAISETPGLAGANTDTQYF

d_gene: -
abundance: many
j_gene: TRBJ2-6
len: 21
v_gene: TRBV20-1
CDR3nt: TGCAGTGCTAGAGATGTGCTATGGAAACAGGGGACTTACTCTGGGGCCAACGTCCTGACTTTC
CDR3aa: CSARDVLWKQGTYSGANVLTF

d_gene: -
abundance: many
j_gene: TRBJ2-1
len: 18
v_gene: TRBV28
CDR3nt: TGTGCCAGCAGCCTACCCCCTTTTGGGCTAGAGAGTTACAATGAGCAGTTCTTC
CDR3aa: CASSLPPFGLESYNEQFF

d_gene: -
abundance: many
j_gene: TRBJ2-7
len: 13
v_gene: TRBV7-9
CDR3nt: TGTGCCAGCAGCCCGGACAGAATCTACGAGCAGTACTTC
CDR3aa: CASSPDRIYEQYF

d_gene: -
abundance: many
j_gene: TRBJ2-5
len: 14
v_gene: TRBV5-1
CDR3nt: TGCGCCAGCAGCTTTAGCCGCGGACAAGAGACCCAGTACTTC
CDR3aa: CASSFSRGQETQYF

d_gene: -
abundance: many
j_gene: TRBJ2-1
len: 13
v_gene: TRBV7-9
CDR3nt: TGTGCCAGCAGCTTAAGGGACTACAATGAGCAGTTCTTC
CDR3aa: CASSLRDYNEQFF

d_gene: -
abundance: few
j_gene: TRBJ2-3
len: 12
v_gene: TRBV7-9
CDR3nt: TGTGCCAGCAGCCCTTTAGACGTTACGCAGTATTTT
CDR3aa: CASSPLDVTQYF

d_gene: -
abundance: many
j_gene: TRBJ2-7
len: 16
v_gene: TRBV18
CDR3nt: TGTGCCAGCTCACCGAGGAGTCTAGTACCACACTACGAGCAGTACTTC
CDR3aa: CASSPRSLVPHYEQYF

d_gene: TRBD2
abundance: few
j_gene: TRBJ2-4
len: 19
v_gene: TRBV3-1
CDR3nt: TGTGCCAGCAGGAGGACTAGCGGAGGGGTAAAATGGGGCAAAAACATTCAGTACTTC
CDR3aa: CASRRTSGGVKWGKNIQYF

d_gene: -
abundance: many
j_gene: TRBJ2-1
len: 14
v_gene: TRBV29-1
CDR3nt: TGCAGCGTTGCGGATACAGTCTCCTACAATGAGCAGTTCTTC
CDR3aa: CSVADTVSYNEQFF

d_gene: -
abundance: few
j_gene: TRBJ1-2
len: 13
v_gene: TRBV28
CDR3nt: TGTGCCAGCAGCGTAGGGGGGAAGTTTGGCTACACCTTC
CDR3aa: CASSVGGKFGYTF

d_gene: TRBD1
abundance: -
j_gene: TRBJ2-7
len: 15
v_gene: TRBV19
CDR3nt: TGTGCCAGTAGTACGGGACAGGGGCTGTCCTACGAGCAGTACTTC
CDR3aa: CASSTGQGLSYEQYF

d_gene: -
abundance: many
j_gene: TRBJ2-3
len: 14
v_gene: TRBV27
CDR3nt: TGTGCCAGCAGTCGGCGGGGATGGACAGATACGCAGTATTTT
CDR3aa: CASSRRGWTDTQYF

d_gene: -
abundance: many
j_gene: TRBJ1-2
len: 15
v_gene: TRBV12-3/TRBV12-4
CDR3nt: TGTGCCAGCGGACAATTGGGCAGGGGAGGCTATGGCTACACCTTC
CDR3aa: CASGQLGRGGYGYTF

d_gene: TRBD2
abundance: many
j_gene: TRBJ2-7
len: 16
v_gene: TRBV12-3/TRBV12-4
CDR3nt: TGTGCCAGCAGTTTAGGCCGGGGGGTAGGCTCCTACGAGCAGTACTTC
CDR3aa: CASSLGRGVGSYEQYF

d_gene: -
abundance: many
j_gene: TRBJ1-3
len: 11
v_gene: TRBV20-1
CDR3nt: TGCAGTGCTAGAGAGGGAAACACCATATATTTT
CDR3aa: CSAREGNTIYF

d_gene: -
abundance: many
j_gene: TRBJ2-5
len: 16
v_gene: TRBV11-2
CDR3nt: TGTGCCAGCAGCCAGGAAGGCCGGACCCTACAAGAGACCCAGTACTTC
CDR3aa: CASSQEGRTLQETQYF

d_gene: -
abundance: many
j_gene: TRBJ2-1
len: 14
v_gene: TRBV7-8
CDR3nt: TGTGCCAGCAGCACCGACTTCGTCGGAAATGAGCAGTTCTTC
CDR3aa: CASSTDFVGNEQFF